This T cell receptor beta chain was sequenced for a study of cytomegalovirus exposure and HLA in healthy donors. The study, taken as a whole, reports: According to an earlier analysis, most TCR beta V segments yielded productive rearrangements about 87% or about 30% of the time. Near-uniform donor sequencing depth was presumed by presence/absence analyses. A later analysis reportedly found fewer N-insertions in an Asian-associated ancestry cluster than the roughly 670-donor mean.

The CDR3 contains 17 residues. The germline V and J ends were trimmed by 1 base and 3 bases, with 13 bases remaining between them. Germline V gives CDR1 SGHDN, CDR2 FVKESK. PCR amplification relied on 60 Vbeta primers (plus 13 Jbeta primers). Produced via immunoSEQ multiplex PCR; TCRdb's table is partial and in-frame only. The sample lists 150,000 to 200,000 clones; about 72% were seen once. As regards this clone: The antigen remains unidentified.

Sequencing was done on a sample of PBMCs. The receptor's source is a girl between 5 and 17 years old in good health and CMV-seronegative. The V gene is TRBV14, the J gene TRBJ2-6; no clear D gene. CDR3 region: CASSQVPVVVGANVLTF. The CDR3 nucleotides are TGTGCCAGCAGCCAAGTCCCGGTTGTGGTTGGGGCCAACGTCCTGACTTTC.